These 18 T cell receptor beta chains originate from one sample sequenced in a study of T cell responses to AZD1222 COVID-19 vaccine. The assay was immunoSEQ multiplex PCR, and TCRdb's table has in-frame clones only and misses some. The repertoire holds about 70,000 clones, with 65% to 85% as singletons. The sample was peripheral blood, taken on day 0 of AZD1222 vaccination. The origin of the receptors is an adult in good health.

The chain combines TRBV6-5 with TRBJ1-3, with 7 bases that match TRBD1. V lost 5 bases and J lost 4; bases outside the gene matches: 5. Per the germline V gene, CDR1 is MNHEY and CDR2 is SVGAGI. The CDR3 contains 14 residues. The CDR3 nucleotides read TGTGCCAGCAGTAACAGGGGTTCGGGAAACACCATATATTTT. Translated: CASSNRGSGNTIYF.

The CDR3 DNA sequence: TGCGCCAGCAGCCAATGGGAAGTTAATGAAAAACTGTTTTTT. Its protein is CASSQWEVNEKLFF. The V call is TRBV4-1, the J call TRBJ1-4; no clear D. The CDR3 loop spans 14 amino acids. CDR1 MGHRA and CDR2 YSYEKL come from the germline V gene. Between the trimmed V and J ends, which lost 2 bases and 4 bases, there was a span of 8 bases.

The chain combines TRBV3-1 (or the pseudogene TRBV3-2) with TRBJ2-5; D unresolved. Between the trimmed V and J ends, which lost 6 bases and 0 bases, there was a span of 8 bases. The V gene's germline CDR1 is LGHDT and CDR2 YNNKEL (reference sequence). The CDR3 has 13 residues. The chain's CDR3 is CASSPGYQETQYF. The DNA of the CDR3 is TGTGCCAGCAGTCCAGGTTACCAAGAGACCCAGTACTTC.

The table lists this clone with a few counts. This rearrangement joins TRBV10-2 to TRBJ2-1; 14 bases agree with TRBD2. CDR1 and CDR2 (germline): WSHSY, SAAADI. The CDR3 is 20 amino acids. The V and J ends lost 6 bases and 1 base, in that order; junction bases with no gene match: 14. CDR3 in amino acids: CASRSGTSGGDPSSYNEQFF. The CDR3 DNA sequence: TGCGCCAGCAGGTCCGGGACTAGCGGGGGAGACCCTAGTTCCTACAATGAGCAGTTCTTC.

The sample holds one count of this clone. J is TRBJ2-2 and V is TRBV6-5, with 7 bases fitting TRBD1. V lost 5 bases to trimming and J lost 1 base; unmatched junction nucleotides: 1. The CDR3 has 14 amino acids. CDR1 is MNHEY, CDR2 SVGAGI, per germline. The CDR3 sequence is CASSRTGNTGELFF. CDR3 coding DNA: TGTGCCAGCAGTCGGACAGGGAACACCGGGGAGCTGTTTTTT.

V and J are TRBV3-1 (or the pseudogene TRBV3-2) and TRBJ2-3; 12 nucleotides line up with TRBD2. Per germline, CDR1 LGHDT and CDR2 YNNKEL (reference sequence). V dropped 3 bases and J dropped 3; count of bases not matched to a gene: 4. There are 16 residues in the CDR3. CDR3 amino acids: CASSHLAGGRTDTQYF. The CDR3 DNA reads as TGTGCCAGCAGCCACCTAGCGGGGGGGCGGACAGATACGCAGTATTTT.

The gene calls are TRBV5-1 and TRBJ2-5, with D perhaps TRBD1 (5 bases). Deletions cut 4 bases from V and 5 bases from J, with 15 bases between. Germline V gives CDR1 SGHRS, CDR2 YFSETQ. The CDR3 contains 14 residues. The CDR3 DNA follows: TGCGCCAGCAGCCCACCTGGGGCGTGGGAGACCCAGTACTTC. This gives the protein CASSPPGAWETQYF.

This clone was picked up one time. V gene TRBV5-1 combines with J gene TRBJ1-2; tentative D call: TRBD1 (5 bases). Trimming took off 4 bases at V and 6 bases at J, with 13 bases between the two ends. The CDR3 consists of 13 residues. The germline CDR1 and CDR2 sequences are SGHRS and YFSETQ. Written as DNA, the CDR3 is TGCGCCAGCAGCACAGCGTCGGACAATGGCTACACCTTC. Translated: CASSTASDNGYTF.

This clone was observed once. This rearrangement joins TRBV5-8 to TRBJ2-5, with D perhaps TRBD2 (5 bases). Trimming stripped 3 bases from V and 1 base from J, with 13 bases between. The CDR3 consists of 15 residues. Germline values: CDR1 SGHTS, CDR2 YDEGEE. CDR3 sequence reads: CASSSRGIGQETQYF. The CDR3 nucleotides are TGTGCCAGCAGCTCTAGAGGGATTGGCCAAGAGACCCAGTACTTC.

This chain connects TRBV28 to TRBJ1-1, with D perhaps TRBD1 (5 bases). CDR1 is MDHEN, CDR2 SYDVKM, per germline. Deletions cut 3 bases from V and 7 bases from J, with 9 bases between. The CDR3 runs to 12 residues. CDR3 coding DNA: TGTGCCAGCAGTTTCCGCGGGGGTGAAGCTTTCTTT. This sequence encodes CASSFRGGEAFF.

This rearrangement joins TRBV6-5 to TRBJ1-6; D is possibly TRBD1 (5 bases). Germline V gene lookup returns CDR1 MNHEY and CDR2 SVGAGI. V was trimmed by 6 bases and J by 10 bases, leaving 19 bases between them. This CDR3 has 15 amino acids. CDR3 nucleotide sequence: TGTGCCAGCAGCGGCGGAGTTTTAAGGGGATCACCCCTCCACTTT. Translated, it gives CASSGGVLRGSPLHF.

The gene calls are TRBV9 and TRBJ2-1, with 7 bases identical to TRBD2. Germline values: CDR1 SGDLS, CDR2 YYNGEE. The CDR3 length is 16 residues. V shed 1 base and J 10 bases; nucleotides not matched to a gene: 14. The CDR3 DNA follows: TGTGCCAGCAGCGTACGCGGCTTCCCGACTAGCTGGGAGCAGTTCTTC. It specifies CASSVRGFPTSWEQFF.

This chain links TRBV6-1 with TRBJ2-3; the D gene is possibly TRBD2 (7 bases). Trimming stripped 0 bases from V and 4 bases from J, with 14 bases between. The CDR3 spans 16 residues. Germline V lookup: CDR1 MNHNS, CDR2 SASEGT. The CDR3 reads CASSEAGRGGADTQYF. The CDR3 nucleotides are TGTGCCAGCAGTGAAGCGGGAAGGGGGGGGGCAGATACGCAGTATTTT.

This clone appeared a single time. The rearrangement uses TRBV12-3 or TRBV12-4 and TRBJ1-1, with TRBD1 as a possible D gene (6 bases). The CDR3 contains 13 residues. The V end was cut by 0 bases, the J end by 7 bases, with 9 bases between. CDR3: CASSLADRFEAFF. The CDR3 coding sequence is TGTGCCAGCAGTTTAGCAGACAGGTTTGAAGCTTTCTTT.

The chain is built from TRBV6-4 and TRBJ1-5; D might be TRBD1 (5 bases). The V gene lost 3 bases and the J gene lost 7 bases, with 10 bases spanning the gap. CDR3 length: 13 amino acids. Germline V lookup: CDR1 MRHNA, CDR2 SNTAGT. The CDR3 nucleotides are TGTGCCAGCAGTGAGGGGGAGAAACAGCCCCAGCATTTT. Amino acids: CASSEGEKQPQHF.

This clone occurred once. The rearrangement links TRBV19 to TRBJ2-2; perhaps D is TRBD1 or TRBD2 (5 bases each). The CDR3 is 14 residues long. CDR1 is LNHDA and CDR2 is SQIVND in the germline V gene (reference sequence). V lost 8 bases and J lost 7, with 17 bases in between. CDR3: CASWDGRRYGELFF. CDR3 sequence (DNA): TGTGCCAGTTGGGACGGAAGAAGGTACGGGGAGCTGTTTTTT.

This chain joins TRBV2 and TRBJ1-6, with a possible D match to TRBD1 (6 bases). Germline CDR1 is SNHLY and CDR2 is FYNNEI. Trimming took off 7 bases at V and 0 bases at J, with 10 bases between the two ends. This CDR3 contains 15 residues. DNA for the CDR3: TGTGCCAGCAAACCAGGGGACTCCTATAATTCACCCCTCCACTTT. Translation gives CASKPGDSYNSPLHF.

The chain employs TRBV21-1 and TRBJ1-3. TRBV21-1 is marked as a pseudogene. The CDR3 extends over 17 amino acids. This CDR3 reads CASSLRARRSSGNTIYF. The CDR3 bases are TGTGCCAGCAGCCTCCGGGCCCGGCGATCCTCTGGAAACACCATATATTTT.